This T cell receptor (beta chain) was documented in a study of T-cell memory formation after mild COVID-19. Study-wide results and limits: Memory sampled before infection contained some responding clones, suggesting cross-reactive memory joined. Confirmation of SARS-CoV-2 specificity was lacking for second-wave clones peaking day 37. CD4+ contracting clones lay mainly in CM and EM, CD8+ ones in EMRA.

A note on this clonotype: Its antigen is currently unknown.

TCR alpha and TCR beta cDNA libraries with sample barcodes and UMIs came from 5'RACE using constant-segment primers. TCRdb recomputed calls from the 5' RACE reads with MiXCR, one row per CDR3 protein. The sample consists of 250,000 to 300,000 distinct CDR3 sequences, roughly 15% of them appearing once. Source material: PBMCs or a T cell subset sorted from them (not recorded which). This TCR was sampled from a man between 18 and 35 years old who had mild COVID-19 (a few samples of this study predate the infection). Cell type and time point are not known.

The CDR3 is CASSLVAGTSGANVLTF. The CDR3 coding sequence is TGTGCCAGCAGCTTAGTCGCCGGCACCTCTGGGGCCAACGTCCTGACTTTC. The V and J genes are TRBV7-2 and TRBJ2-6; D is uncertain. This CDR3 has 17 residues. Germline assignment: CDR1 SGHTA and CDR2 FQGNSA. V lost 1 base and J 0 bases, leaving 10 bases between the germline ends.